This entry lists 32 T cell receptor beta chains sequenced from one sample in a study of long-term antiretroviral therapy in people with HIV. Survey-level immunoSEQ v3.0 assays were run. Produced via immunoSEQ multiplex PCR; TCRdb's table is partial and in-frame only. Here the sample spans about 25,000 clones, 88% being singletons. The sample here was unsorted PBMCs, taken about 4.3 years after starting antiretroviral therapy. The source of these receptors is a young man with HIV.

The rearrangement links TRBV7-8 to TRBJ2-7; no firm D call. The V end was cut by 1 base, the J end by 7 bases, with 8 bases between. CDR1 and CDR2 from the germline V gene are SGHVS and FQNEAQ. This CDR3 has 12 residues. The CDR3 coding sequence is TGTGCCAGCAGCTTAGGCCTTGGGGAGCAGTACTTC. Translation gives CASSLGLGEQYF.

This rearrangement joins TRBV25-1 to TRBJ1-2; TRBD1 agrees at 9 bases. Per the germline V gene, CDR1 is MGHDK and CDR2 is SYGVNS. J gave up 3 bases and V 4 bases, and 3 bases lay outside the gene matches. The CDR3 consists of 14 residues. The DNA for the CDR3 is TGTGCCAGCAGTGTTGGGACAGGGTACTATGGCTACACCTTC. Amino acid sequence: CASSVGTGYYGYTF.

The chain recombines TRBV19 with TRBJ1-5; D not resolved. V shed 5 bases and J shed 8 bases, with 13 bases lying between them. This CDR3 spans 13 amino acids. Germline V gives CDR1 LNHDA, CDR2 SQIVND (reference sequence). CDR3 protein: CASSDSPAKPQHF. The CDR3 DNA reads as TGTGCCAGTAGTGATTCGCCGGCTAAGCCCCAGCATTTT. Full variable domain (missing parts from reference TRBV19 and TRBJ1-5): DGGITQSPKYLFRKEGQNVTLSCEQNLNHDAMYWYRQDPGQGLRLIYYSQIVNDFQKGDIAEGYSVSREKKESFPLTVTSAQKNPTAFYLCASSDSPAKPQHFGDGTRLSIL.

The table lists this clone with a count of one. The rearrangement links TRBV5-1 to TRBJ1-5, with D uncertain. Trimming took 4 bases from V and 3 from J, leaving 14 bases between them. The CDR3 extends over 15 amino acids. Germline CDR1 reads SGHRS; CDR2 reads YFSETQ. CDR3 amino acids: CASSPSGGNNQPQHF. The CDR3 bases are TGCGCCAGCAGCCCATCGGGCGGTAACAATCAGCCCCAGCATTTT.

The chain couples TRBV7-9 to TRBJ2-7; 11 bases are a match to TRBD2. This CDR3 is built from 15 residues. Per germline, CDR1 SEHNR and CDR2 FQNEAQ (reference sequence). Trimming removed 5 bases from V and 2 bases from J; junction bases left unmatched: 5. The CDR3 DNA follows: TGTGCCAGCAGCCTGCGACTAGCGGGAACCTACGAGCAGTACTTC. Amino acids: CASSLRLAGTYEQYF.

For the CDR3, the DNA is TGTGCCAGCAGCTTGAGGCCTTCGGATACGCAGTATTTT. Translation gives CASSLRPSDTQYF. V gene TRBV7-6 combines with J gene TRBJ2-3; no clear D. V was cut by 3 bases and J by 6 bases, with 10 bases left in between. CDR3 size: 13 residues. Germline V gene lookup returns CDR1 SGHVS and CDR2 FNYEAQ.

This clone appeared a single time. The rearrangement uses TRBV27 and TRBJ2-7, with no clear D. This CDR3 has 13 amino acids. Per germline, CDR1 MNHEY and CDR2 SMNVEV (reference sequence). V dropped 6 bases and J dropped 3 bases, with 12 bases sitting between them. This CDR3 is CASSPLLNYEQYF. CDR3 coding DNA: TGTGCCAGCAGCCCACTCCTCAACTACGAGCAGTACTTC.

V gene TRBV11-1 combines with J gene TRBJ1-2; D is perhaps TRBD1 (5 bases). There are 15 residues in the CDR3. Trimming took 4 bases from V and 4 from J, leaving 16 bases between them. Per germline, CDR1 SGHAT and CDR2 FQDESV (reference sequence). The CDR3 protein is CASSSGNSGLYGYTF. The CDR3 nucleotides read TGTGCCAGCAGCTCGGGAAACTCGGGGCTCTATGGCTACACCTTC.

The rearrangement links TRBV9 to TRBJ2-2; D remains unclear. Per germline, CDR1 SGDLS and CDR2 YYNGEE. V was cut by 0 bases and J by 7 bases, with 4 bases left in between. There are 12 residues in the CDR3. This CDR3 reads CASSVGLGELFF. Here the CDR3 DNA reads TGTGCCAGCAGCGTAGGCCTCGGGGAGCTGTTTTTT.

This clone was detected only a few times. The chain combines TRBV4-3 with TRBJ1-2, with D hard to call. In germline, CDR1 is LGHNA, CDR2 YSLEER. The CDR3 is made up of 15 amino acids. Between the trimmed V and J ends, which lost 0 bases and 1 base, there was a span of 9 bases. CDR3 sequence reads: CASSQDLSLNYGYTF. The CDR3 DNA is TGCGCCAGCAGCCAAGATTTATCCCTTAACTATGGCTACACCTTC.

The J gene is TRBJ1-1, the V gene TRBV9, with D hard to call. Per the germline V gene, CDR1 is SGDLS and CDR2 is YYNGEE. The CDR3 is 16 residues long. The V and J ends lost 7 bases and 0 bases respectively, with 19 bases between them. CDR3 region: CASSPSPHTLNTEAFF. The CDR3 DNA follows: TGTGCCAGCTCTCCCTCCCCTCACACCTTGAACACTGAAGCTTTCTTT. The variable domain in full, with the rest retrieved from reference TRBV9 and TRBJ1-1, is DSGVTQTPKHLITATGQRVTLRCSPRSGDLSVYWYQQSLDQGLQFLIQYYNGEERAKGNILERFSAQQFPDLHSELNLSSLELGDSALYFCASSPSPHTLNTEAFFGQGTRLTVV.

In nucleotides, the CDR3 is TGTGCCAGTTCCCCTGCGGGGCCTCCCTACGAGCAGTACTTC. This sequence encodes CASSPAGPPYEQYF. This chain uses TRBV6-5 with TRBJ2-7; D perhaps matches TRBD2 (6 bases). CDR1 and CDR2 from the germline V gene are MNHEY and SVGAGI. The CDR3 length is 14 residues. V lost 9 bases and J lost 2, with 17 bases in between.

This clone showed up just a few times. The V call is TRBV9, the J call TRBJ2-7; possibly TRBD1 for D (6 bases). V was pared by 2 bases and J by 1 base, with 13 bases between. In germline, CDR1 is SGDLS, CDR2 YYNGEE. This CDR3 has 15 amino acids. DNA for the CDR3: TGTGCCAGCAGCGTGGACCACAGGGCATCCTACGAGCAGTACTTC. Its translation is CASSVDHRASYEQYF.

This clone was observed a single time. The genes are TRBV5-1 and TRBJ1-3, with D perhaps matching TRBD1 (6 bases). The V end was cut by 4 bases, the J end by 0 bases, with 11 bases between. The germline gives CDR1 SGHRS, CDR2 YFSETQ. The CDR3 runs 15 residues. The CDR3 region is CASSEGTPSGNTIYF. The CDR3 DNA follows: TGCGCCAGCAGCGAGGGGACACCCTCTGGAAACACCATATATTTT.

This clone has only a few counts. As DNA, the CDR3 is TGCGCCAGCAGCTTGGGACAGGGCGACTATGGCTACACCTTC. Translation gives CASSLGQGDYGYTF. This sequence joins TRBV5-1 and TRBJ1-2; 7 positions agree with TRBD1. Germline V gene sequence: CDR1 SGHRS, CDR2 YFSETQ. Germline trimming cut 0 bases from V and 3 bases from J; bases unmatched to any gene: 2. This CDR3 has 14 amino acids.

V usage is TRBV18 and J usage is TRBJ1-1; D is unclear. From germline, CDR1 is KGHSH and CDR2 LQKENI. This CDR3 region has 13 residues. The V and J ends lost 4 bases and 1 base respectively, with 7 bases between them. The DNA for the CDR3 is TGTGCCAGCTCACGACGGCAGAACACTGAAGCTTTCTTT. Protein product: CASSRRQNTEAFF.

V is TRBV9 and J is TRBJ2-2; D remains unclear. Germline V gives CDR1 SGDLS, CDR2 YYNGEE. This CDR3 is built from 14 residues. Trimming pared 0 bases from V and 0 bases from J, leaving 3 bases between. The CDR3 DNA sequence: TGTGCCAGCAGCGTAGGAGCGAACACCGGGGAGCTGTTTTTT. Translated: CASSVGANTGELFF.

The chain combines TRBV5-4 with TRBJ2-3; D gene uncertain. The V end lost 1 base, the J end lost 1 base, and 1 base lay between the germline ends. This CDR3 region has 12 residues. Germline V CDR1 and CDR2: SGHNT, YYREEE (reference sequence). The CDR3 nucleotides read TGTGCCAGCAGCTTGCGCACAGATACGCAGTATTTT. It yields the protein CASSLRTDTQYF.

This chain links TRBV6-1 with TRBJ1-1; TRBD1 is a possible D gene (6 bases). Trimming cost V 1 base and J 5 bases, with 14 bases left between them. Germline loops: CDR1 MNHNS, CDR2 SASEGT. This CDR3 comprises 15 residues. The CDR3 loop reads CASSEVAGGRTEAFF. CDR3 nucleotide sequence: TGTGCCAGCAGTGAAGTTGCGGGGGGCCGTACTGAAGCTTTCTTT.

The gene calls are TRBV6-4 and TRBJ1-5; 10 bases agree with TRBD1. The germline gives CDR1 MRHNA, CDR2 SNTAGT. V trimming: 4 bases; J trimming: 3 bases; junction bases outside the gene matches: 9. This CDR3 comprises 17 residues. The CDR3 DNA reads TGTGCCAGCAGTGTCGGACAGGGGGATGAATTCAATCAGCCCCAGCATTTT. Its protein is CASSVGQGDEFNQPQHF.

CDR3 amino acids: CASSQQGAPVYEQYF. The CDR3 coding sequence is TGTGCCAGCAGCCAACAAGGGGCCCCAGTCTACGAGCAGTACTTC. The rearrangement uses TRBV7-3 and TRBJ2-7; D perhaps matches TRBD1 (5 bases). V shed 5 bases and J shed 3 bases, with 17 bases lying between them. The CDR3 extends over 15 amino acids. Germline CDR1 reads SGHTA; CDR2 reads FQGTGA. Looking up the rest from reference TRBV7-3 and TRBJ2-7 gives the full variable domain: GAGVSQTPSNKVTEKGKYVELRCDPISGHTALYWYRQSLGQGPEFLIYFQGTGAADDSGLPNDRFFAVRPEGSVSTLKIQRTERGDSAVYLCASSQQGAPVYEQYFGPGTRLTVT.

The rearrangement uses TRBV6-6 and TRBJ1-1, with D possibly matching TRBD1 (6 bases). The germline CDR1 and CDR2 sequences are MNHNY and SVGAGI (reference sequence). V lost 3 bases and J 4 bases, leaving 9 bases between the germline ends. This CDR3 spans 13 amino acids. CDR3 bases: TGTGCCAGCAGTTATGGACAGCTCACTGAAGCTTTCTTT. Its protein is CASSYGQLTEAFF.

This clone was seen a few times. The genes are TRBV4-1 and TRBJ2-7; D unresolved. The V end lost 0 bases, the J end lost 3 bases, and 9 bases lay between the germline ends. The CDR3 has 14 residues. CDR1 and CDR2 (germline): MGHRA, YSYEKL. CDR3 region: CASSQEWIVYEQYF. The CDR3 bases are TGCGCCAGCAGCCAAGAATGGATCGTCTACGAGCAGTACTTC.

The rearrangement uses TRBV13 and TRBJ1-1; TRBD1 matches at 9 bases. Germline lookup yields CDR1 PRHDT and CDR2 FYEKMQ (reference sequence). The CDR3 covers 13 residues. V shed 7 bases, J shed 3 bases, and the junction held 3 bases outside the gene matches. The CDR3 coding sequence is TGTGCCAGCACAGGACAGGGGTACACTGAAGCTTTCTTT. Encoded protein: CASTGQGYTEAFF.

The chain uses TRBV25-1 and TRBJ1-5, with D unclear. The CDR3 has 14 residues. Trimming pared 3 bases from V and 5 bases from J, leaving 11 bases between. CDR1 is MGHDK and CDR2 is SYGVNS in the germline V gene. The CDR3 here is CASSEFSADQPQHF. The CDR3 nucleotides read TGTGCCAGCAGTGAGTTCAGCGCCGATCAGCCCCAGCATTTT.

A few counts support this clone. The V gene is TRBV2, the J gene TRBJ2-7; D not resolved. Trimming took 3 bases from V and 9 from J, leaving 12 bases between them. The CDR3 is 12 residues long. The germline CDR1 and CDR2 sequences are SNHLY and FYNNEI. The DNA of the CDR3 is TGTGCCAGCAGTGAGCTTGACCTCCTGCAGTACTTC. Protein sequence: CASSELDLLQYF.

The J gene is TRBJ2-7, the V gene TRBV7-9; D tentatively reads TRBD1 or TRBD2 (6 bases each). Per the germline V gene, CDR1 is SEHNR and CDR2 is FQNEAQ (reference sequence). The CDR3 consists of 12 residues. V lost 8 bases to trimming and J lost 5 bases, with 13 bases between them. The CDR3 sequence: CASEGGPNEQYF. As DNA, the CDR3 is TGTGCCAGCGAGGGGGGCCCCAACGAGCAGTACTTC. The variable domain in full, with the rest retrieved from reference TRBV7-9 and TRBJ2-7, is DTGVSQNPRHKITKRGQNVTFRCDPISEHNRLYWYRQTLGQGPEFLTYFQNEAQLEKSRLLSDRFSAERPKGSFSTLEIQRTEQGDSAMYLCASEGGPNEQYFGPGTRLTVT.

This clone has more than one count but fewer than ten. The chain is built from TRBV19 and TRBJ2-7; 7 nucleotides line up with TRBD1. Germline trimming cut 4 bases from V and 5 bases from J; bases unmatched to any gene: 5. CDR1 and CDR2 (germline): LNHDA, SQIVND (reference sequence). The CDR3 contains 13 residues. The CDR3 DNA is TGTGCCAGTAGTAATAGAGGGGGCGACGAGCAGTACTTC. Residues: CASSNRGGDEQYF.

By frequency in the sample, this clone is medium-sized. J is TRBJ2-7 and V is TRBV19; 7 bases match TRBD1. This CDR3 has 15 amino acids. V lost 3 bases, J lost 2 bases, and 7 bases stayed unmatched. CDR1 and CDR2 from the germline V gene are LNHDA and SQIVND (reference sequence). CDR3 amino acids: CASSIGARGTYEQYF. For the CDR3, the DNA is TGTGCCAGTAGTATCGGTGCCAGGGGGACCTACGAGCAGTACTTC.

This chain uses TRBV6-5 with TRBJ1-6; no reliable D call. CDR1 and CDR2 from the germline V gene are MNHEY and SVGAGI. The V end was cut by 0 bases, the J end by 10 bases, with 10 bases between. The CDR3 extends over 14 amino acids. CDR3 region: CASSYSFGVSPLHF. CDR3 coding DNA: TGTGCCAGCAGTTACTCTTTTGGGGTCTCACCCCTCCACTTT.

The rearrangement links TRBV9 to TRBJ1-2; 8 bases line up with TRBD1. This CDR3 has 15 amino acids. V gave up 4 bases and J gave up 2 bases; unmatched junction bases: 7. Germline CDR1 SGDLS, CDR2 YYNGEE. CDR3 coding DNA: TGTGCCAGCAGCAGCTGGACAGGGATCAACTATGGCTACACCTTC. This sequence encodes CASSSWTGINYGYTF. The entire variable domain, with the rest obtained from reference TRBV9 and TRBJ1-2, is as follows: DSGVTQTPKHLITATGQRVTLRCSPRSGDLSVYWYQQSLDQGLQFLIQYYNGEERAKGNILERFSAQQFPDLHSELNLSSLELGDSALYFCASSSWTGINYGYTFGSGTRLTVV.

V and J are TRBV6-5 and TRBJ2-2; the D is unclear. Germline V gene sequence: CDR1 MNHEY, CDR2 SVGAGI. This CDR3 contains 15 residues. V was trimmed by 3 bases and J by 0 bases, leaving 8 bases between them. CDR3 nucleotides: TGTGCCAGCAGTTATGGAGTGGCGAACACCGGGGAGCTGTTTTTT. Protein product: CASSYGVANTGELFF.